The present T cell receptor (beta chain) was sequenced within a study of molecular identifiers for immune sequencing clone quantification. Study context: The replicates split RNA from about 19,000 or 110,000 naive CD8 cells five ways and sequenced four.

Sorting selected naive CD8 T cells with a CD8+CD4-CCR7+CD45RA+ phenotype. Listed TCR primers and previously described methods were used for bulk TCR libraries. TCRdb reprocessed the PCR reads via MiXCR and lists one record per CDR3 protein. The sample lists hundreds of thousands of distinct CDR3 sequences; about 20% were seen once. This clonotype appeared many times. The clonotype comes from a human donor in good health. Some libraries in this study had Jurkat cell RNA spiked in. Sample: naive CD8+ T cells from blood, with Jurkat cell RNA spiked in. The subset was: FACS-sorted CD8+CD4-CCR7+CD45RA+ naive T cells.

The DNA for the CDR3 is TGTGCCAGTAGTCAAGACAGGGGGCGCCCAGATACGCAGTATTTT. It translates to CASSQDRGRPDTQYF. The chain uses TRBV19 and TRBJ2-3, with 10 bases lining up with TRBD1. In germline, CDR1 is LNHDA, CDR2 SQIVND (reference sequence). V was clipped by 5 bases and J by 4 bases; unmatched bases: 6. This CDR3 region has 15 residues.